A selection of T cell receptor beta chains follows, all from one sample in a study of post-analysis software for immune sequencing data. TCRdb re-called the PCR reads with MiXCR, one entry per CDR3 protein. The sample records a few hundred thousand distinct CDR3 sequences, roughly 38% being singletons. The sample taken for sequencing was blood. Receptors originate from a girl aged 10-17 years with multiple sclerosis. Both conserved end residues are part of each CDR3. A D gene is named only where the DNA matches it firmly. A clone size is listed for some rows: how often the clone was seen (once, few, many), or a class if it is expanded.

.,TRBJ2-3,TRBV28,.,CASSLRGITDTQYF,TGTGCCAGCAGTTTAAGGGGGATCACAGATACGCAGTATTTT
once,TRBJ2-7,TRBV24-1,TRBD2,CATSDPGTSGAYEQYF,TGTGCCACCAGTGACCCCGGGACTAGCGGAGCCTACGAGCAGTACTTC
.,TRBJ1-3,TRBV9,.,CASSVATAGNTIYF,TGTGCCAGCAGCGTAGCGACGGCTGGAAACACCATATATTTT
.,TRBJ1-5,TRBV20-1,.,CSATGVRGRNQPQHF,TGCAGTGCTACGGGCGTCCGGGGGAGGAATCAGCCCCAGCATTTT
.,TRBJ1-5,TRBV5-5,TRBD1,CASSRGTEGQPQHF,TGTGCCAGCAGCCGTGGGACAGAGGGTCAGCCCCAGCATTTT
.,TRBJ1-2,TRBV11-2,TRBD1,CASSLDRGQNYGYTF,TGTGCCAGCAGCTTAGATAGGGGACAGAACTATGGCTACACCTTC
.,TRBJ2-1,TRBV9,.,CASSARGGMSSYNEQFF,TGTGCCAGCAGCGCACGCGGGGGCATGAGCTCCTACAATGAGCAGTTCTTC
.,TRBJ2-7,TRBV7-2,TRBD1,CASSFGSGQGAEQYF,TGTGCCAGCAGCTTTGGTTCAGGACAGGGAGCCGAGCAGTACTTC
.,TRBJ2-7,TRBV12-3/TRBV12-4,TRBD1,CASSLIQGAYEQYF,TGTGCCAGCAGTTTAATACAGGGGGCATACGAGCAGTACTTC
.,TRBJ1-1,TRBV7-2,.,CASSDFEGTEAFF,TGTGCCAGCAGCGACTTTGAGGGCACTGAAGCTTTCTTT
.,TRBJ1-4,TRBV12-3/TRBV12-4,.,CASSIEATNEKLFF,TGTGCCAGCTCGATAGAGGCAACTAATGAAAAACTGTTTTTT
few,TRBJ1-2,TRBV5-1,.,CASSLDGYYGYTF,TGCGCCAGCAGCTTGGACGGCTACTATGGCTACACCTTC
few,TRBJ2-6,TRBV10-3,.,CAISPSSGANVLTF,TGTGCCATCAGCCCTTCGTCCGGGGCCAACGTCCTGACTTTC
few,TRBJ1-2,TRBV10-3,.,CAISELGDGYTF,TGTGCCATCAGTGAGTTAGGGGATGGCTACACCTTC
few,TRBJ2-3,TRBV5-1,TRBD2,CASSLGLAGEADTQYF,TGCGCCAGCAGCTTGGGACTAGCGGGGGAGGCAGATACGCAGTATTTT
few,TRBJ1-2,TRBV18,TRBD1,CASSPGRQGYGYTF,TGTGCCAGCTCACCAGGGCGACAGGGCTATGGCTACACCTTC
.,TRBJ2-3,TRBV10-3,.,CAISDLAGASTDTQYF,TGTGCCATCAGTGATCTTGCGGGGGCTAGCACAGATACGCAGTATTTT